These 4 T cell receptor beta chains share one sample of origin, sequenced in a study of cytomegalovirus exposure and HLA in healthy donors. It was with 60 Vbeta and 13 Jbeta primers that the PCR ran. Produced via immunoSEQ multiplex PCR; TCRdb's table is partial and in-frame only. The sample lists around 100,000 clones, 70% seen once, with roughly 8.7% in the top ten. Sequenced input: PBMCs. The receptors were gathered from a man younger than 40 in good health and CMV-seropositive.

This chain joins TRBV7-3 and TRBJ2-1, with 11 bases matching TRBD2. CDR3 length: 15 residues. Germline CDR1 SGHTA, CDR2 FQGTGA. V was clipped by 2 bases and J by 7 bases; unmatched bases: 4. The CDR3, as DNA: TGTGCCAGCAGCTTATATAGCGGGGGGGGGAATGAGCAGTTCTTC. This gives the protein CASSLYSGGGNEQFF.

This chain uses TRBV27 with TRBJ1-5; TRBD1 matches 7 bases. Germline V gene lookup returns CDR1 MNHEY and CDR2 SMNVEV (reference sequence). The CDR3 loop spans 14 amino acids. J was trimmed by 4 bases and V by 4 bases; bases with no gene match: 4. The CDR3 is CASSWDSLNQPQHF. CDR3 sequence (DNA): TGTGCCAGCAGTTGGGACAGCTTAAATCAGCCCCAGCATTTT.

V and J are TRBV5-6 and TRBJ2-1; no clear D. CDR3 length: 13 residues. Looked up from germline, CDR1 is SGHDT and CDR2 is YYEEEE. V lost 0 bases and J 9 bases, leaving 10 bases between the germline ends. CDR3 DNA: TGTGCCAGCAGCTTGGAAATTCCGGGTGAGCAGTTCTTC. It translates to CASSLEIPGEQFF.

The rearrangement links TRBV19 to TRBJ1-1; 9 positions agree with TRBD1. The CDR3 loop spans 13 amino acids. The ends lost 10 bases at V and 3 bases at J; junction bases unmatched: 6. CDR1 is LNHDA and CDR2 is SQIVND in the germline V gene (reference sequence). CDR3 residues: CATGTGWDTEAFF. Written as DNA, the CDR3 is TGTGCCACGGGGACAGGGTGGGACACTGAAGCTTTCTTT.